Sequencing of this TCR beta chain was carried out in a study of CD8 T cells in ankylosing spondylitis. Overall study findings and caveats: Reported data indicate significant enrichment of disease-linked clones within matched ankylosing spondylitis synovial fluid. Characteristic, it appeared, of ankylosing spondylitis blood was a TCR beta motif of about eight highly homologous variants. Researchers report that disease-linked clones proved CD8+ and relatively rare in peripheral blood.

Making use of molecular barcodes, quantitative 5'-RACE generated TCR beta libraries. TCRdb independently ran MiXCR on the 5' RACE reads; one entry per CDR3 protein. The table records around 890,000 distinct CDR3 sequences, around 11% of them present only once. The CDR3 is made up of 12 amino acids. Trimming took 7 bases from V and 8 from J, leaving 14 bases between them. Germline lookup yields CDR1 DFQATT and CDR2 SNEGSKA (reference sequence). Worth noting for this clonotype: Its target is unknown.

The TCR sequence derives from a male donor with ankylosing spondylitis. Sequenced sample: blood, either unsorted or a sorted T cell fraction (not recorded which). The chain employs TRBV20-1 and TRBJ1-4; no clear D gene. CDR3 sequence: CSGREGEEKLFF. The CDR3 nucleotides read TGCAGTGGGCGAGAAGGAGAGGAAAAACTGTTTTTT.